The 3 T cell receptor beta chains listed next were all sequenced from one sample in a study of vaccination and CD4 T cells after COVID-19. The treatment is: approximately nine-day PBMC culture with coronavirus spike peptide pools or control peptides (ViraFEST assay). Their antigens remain unidentified. Oncomine TCR Beta short-read sequencing was applied to DNA from cultured CD4+ T cells. MiXCR, applied by TCRdb to the PCR reads, yields one record per CDR3 protein. The table has about 19,000 distinct CDR3 sequences, 50% to 60% seen once; the top ten hold 8% to 10%. Material: CD4+ T cells from blood, cultured in vitro, obtained after SARS-CoV-2 vaccination. These receptors all come from a human donor who had recovered from COVID-19.

The gene calls are TRBV20-1 and TRBJ2-3, with D tentatively TRBD1 or TRBD2 (6 bases each). V dropped 6 bases and J dropped 7 bases, with 23 bases sitting between them. Germline V lookup: CDR1 DFQATT, CDR2 SNEGSKA (reference sequence). CDR3 length: 15 residues. CDR3 DNA: TGCAGTGCCCACCGACCTGGGGGGCCGGGTTATACGCAGTATTTT. It translates to CSAHRPGGPGYTQYF.

The chain couples TRBV6-2 or TRBV6-3 to TRBJ1-6; unclear D gene. CDR1 is MNHEY, CDR2 SVGEGT, per germline. V was shortened by 6 bases and J by 12 bases, with 12 bases between the two germline ends. CDR3 length: 12 amino acids. The CDR3: CASRAAARPLHF. DNA of the CDR3: TGTGCCAGCAGAGCAGCGGCCCGACCCCTCCACTTT.

This sequence joins TRBV19 and TRBJ2-5; maybe TRBD1 (6 bases). The germline gives CDR1 LNHDA, CDR2 SQIVND (reference sequence). The CDR3 length is 14 residues. V lost 8 bases and J 5 bases, leaving 18 bases between the germline ends. Written as DNA, the CDR3 is TGTGCCAGTTCTCCTCAGGGGTCATGGGAGACCCAGTACTTC. Translation gives CASSPQGSWETQYF.